What follows are 9 T cell receptor beta chains derived from one specimen sequenced in a study of T cells in Graves' hyperthyroidism and ophthalmopathy. TCR beta CDR3 sequences were amplified from RNA transcripts. The HTBI primer set served for first-round RT-PCR of the TCR CDR3. Via MiXCR, TCRdb re-called the multiplex PCR reads, giving one row per CDR3 protein. The sample includes roughly 750,000 distinct CDR3 sequences, 16% of them seen just once. Sequencing used blood. Source of these receptors: a man between 18 and 29 years old with Graves' hyperthyroidism.

The chain recombines TRBV28 with TRBJ1-2; 7 positions agree with TRBD1. The V gene's germline CDR1 is MDHEN and CDR2 SYDVKM. Trimming at V came to 6 bases and at J to 4 bases, leaving 8 bases not matched to a gene. The CDR3 runs 14 residues. The CDR3: CASRTRQGGYGYTF. As DNA, the CDR3 is TGTGCCAGCAGAACCCGACAGGGTGGCTATGGCTACACCTTC.

On this clonotype: This may be a read error, as it is one base from a much larger clone. V gene TRBV7-8 combines with J gene TRBJ2-7; D may be TRBD1 (6 bases). Judging by the DNA end, TRBJ2-1 fits better; the J call may be wrong. Germline CDR1 SGHVS, CDR2 FQNEAQ. CDR3 length: 15 amino acids. The CDR3 spells CASSSRGQTSYEQFF. The CDR3 nucleotides read TGTGCCAGCAGCTCCCGCGGACAGACCTCCTACGAGCAGTTCTTC.

This clonotype was seen only a few times. This sequence joins TRBV10-2 and TRBJ1-2; no clear D. Trimming pared 2 bases from V and 3 bases from J, leaving 7 bases between. CDR1 WSHSY and CDR2 SAAADI come from the germline V gene. The CDR3 is 13 residues long. The CDR3 DNA is TGCGCCAGCAGTGAGGACGGCTACTATGGCTACACCTTC. Residues: CASSEDGYYGYTF.

This clonotype has a handful of counts. The J gene is TRBJ2-1, the V gene TRBV24-1; D unclear. Per germline, CDR1 KGHDR and CDR2 SFDVKD. The CDR3 has 15 amino acids. V lost 3 bases to trimming and J lost 8 bases, with 16 bases between them. CDR3 region: CATSDRAGLGYEQFF. The CDR3 DNA reads as TGTGCCACCAGTGATAGGGCTGGCCTGGGGTATGAGCAGTTCTTC.

This clonotype was found many times. The chain carries TRBV11-1 and TRBJ2-5; 8 nucleotides line up with TRBD1. The trim removed 5 bases at V and 5 bases at J, leaving 7 bases unmatched. The V gene's germline CDR1 is SGHAT and CDR2 FQDESV (reference sequence). The CDR3 covers 14 residues. CDR3 DNA sequence: TGTGCCAGCAGCCCATGGGACAGGAGGGAGACCCAGTACTTC. Amino acids: CASSPWDRRETQYF.

The CDR3 DNA follows: TGCAGTGCTCTAGGGGGTCGTGGAAACACCATATATTTT. This encodes CSALGGRGNTIYF. The genes are TRBV20-1 and TRBJ1-3; perhaps TRBD1 as D (6 bases). The ends were cut back, 5 bases at V and 3 bases at J, with 11 bases in the middle. In germline, CDR1 is DFQATT, CDR2 SNEGSKA (reference sequence). The CDR3 runs 13 residues.

This chain links TRBV5-1 with TRBJ2-2, with 8 bases matching TRBD2. Trimming cost V 0 bases and J 3 bases; bases outside gene matches: 10. Germline CDR1 reads SGHRS; CDR2 reads YFSETQ. The CDR3 is made up of 18 amino acids. For the CDR3, the DNA is TGCGCCAGCAGCTTGGTTCCGCGTCTAGCGGGTTACACCGGGGAGCTGTTTTTT. It translates to CASSLVPRLAGYTGELFF.

This clonotype showed up just a few times. This chain connects TRBV12-3 or TRBV12-4 to TRBJ1-1; TRBD1 is a possible D gene (5 bases). V gave up 5 bases and J gave up 7 bases, with 20 bases separating them. This CDR3 has 15 amino acids. The CDR3 region has the DNA TGTGCCAGCAGTACGAGCCGGGACGGATCCCTTGAAGCTTTCTTT. Its translation: CASSTSRDGSLEAFF.

Only a few counts were recorded for this clonotype. The V and J genes are TRBV7-9 and TRBJ2-7, with 9 bases matching TRBD1. Germline assignment: CDR1 SEHNR and CDR2 FQNEAQ (reference sequence). Trimming took 8 bases from V and 5 from J; bases not matched to a gene: 7. CDR3 length: 13 amino acids. For the CDR3, the DNA is TGTGCCAGCGCCGGGACAGGGAAGGACGAGCAGTACTTC. Its translation: CASAGTGKDEQYF.